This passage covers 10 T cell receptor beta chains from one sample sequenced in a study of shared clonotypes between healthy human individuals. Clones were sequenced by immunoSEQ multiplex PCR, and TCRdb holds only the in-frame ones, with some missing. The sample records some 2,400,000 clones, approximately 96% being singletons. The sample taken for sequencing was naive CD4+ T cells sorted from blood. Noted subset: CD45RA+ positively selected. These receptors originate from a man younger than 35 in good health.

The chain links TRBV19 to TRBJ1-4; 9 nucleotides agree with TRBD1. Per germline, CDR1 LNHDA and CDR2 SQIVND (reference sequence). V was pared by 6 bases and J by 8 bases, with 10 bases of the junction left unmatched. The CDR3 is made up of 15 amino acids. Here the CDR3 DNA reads TGTGCCAGTAGGACTCTGGGGACAGGGAGCGAAAAACTGTTTTTT. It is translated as CASRTLGTGSEKLFF. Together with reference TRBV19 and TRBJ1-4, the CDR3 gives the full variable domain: DGGITQSPKYLFRKEGQNVTLSCEQNLNHDAMYWYRQDPGQGLRLIYYSQIVNDFQKGDIAEGYSVSREKKESFPLTVTSAQKNPTAFYLCASRTLGTGSEKLFFGSGTQLSVL.

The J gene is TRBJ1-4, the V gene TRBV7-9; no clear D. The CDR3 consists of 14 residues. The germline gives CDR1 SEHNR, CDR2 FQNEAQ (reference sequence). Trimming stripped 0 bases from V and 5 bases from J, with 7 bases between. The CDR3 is CASSLAGKNEKLFF. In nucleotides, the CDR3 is TGTGCCAGCAGCTTAGCGGGGAAGAATGAAAAACTGTTTTTT.

CDR3 DNA sequence: TGTGCCAGCAGCGCGACAGGGGCTTTGAGCTCCTACGAGCAGTACTTC. Protein sequence: CASSATGALSSYEQYF. The chain joins TRBV11-2 to TRBJ2-7, with 8 bases that match TRBD1. The V gene end was trimmed by 5 bases and the J gene end by 0 bases; junction bases not matched to a gene: 9. Germline CDR1 reads SGHAT; CDR2 reads FQNNGV. The CDR3 spans 16 residues.

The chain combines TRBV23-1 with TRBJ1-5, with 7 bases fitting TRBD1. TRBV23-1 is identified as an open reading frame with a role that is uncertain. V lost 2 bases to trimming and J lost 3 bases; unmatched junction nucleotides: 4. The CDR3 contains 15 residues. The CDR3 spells CASSQPTGDNQPQHF. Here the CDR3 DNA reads TGCGCCAGCAGTCAACCTACAGGGGACAATCAGCCCCAGCATTTT.

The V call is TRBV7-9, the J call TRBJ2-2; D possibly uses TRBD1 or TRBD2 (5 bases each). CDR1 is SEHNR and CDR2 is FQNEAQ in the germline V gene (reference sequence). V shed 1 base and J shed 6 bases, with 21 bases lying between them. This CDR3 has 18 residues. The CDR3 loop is CASSLGLWAGSVPGELFF. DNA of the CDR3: TGTGCCAGCAGCTTAGGATTGTGGGCAGGGAGCGTCCCCGGGGAGCTGTTTTTT.

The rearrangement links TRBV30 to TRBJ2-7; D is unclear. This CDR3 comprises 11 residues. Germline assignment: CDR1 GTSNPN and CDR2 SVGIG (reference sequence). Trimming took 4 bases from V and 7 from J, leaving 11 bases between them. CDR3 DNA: TGTGCCTGGAAGCTCATGGATGAGCAGTACTTC. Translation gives CAWKLMDEQYF.

The CDR3 DNA reads as TGCGCCAGCAGCGCGTGGACAGTGCCCATGAACACTGAAGCTTTCTTT. Its protein product is CASSAWTVPMNTEAFF. The chain uses TRBV5-1 and TRBJ1-1; perhaps TRBD1 as D (6 bases). The CDR3 runs to 16 residues. V lost 4 bases to trimming and J lost 0 bases, with 16 bases between them. Per the germline V gene, CDR1 is SGHRS and CDR2 is YFSETQ.

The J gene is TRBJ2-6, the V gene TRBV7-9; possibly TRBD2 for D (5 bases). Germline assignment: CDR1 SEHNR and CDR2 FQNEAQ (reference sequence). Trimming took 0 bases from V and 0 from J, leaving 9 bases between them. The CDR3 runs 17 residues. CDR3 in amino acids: CASSLAGAPSGANVLTF. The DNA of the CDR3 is TGTGCCAGCAGCTTAGCGGGAGCGCCCTCTGGGGCCAACGTCCTGACTTTC.

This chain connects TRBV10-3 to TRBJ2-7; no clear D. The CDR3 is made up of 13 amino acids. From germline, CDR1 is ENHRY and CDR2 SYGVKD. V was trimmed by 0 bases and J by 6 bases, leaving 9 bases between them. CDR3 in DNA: TGTGCCATCAGTGAGTCAAGCATGCCCGAGCAGTACTTC. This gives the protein CAISESSMPEQYF.

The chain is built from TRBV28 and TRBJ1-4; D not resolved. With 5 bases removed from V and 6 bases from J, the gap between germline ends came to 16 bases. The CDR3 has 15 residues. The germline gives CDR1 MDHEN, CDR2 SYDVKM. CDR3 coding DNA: TGTGCCAGCAGTCGACGGGATTGGGCCCATGAAAAACTGTTTTTT. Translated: CASSRRDWAHEKLFF.